A single sample is the source of the 15 T cell receptor beta chains below, sequenced in a study of read filtering for tumor transcriptome and immune sequencing. The library was built from about 400 ng RNA with molecular barcoded adaptors for alpha/delta and beta/gamma chains. TCRdb reprocessed the reads with MiXCR, giving one entry per CDR3 protein. This table has around 40,000 distinct CDR3 sequences, around 13% appearing once. What was sequenced was a population of CD138-negative cells sorted from bone marrow. The source is a donor at least 40 years old with multiple myeloma.

CDR3 loop: CASGRFETQYF. The CDR3 DNA reads TGTGCCAGCGGGAGGTTCGAGACCCAGTACTTC. The chain couples TRBV28 to TRBJ2-5; tentative D call: TRBD2 (6 bases). CDR1 and CDR2 (germline): MDHEN, SYDVKM. CDR3 length: 11 amino acids. The ends were cut back, 8 bases at V and 5 bases at J, with 9 bases in the middle.

This clonotype was recorded at least ten times. The V gene is TRBV20-1, the J gene TRBJ2-1, with 7 bases aligning to TRBD2. V gave up 0 bases and J gave up 2 bases; unmatched junction bases: 7. The CDR3 covers 16 residues. The germline V gene has CDR1 DFQATT and CDR2 SNEGSKA (reference sequence). CDR3 nucleotides: TGCAGTGCTAGAGATCTCAGAGCGGGAACCTACAATGAGCAGTTCTTC. Protein sequence: CSARDLRAGTYNEQFF.

In its sample, this clonotype is medium-sized (0.01 to 0.1%). The chain carries TRBV24-1 and TRBJ2-4; D is unresolved. The V gene's germline CDR1 is KGHDR and CDR2 SFDVKD. This CDR3 region has 12 residues. V was pared by 5 bases and J by 6 bases, with 7 bases between. The CDR3, as DNA: TGTGCCACCAGTGGTTACTCAAACATTCAGTACTTC. It translates to CATSGYSNIQYF.

This clonotype has a handful of counts. This sequence may be a read error, since a much larger clone differs from it by one base. The chain has TRBV29-1 and TRBJ1-1; no clear D gene. Germline CDR1 reads SQVTM; CDR2 reads ANQGSEA. The V end was cut by 3 bases, the J end by 1 base, with 12 bases between. The CDR3 extends over 14 amino acids. The CDR3 is CSVETRTKNTEAFF. In DNA, the CDR3 is TGCAGCGTTGAGACAAGAACTAAGAACACTGAAGCTTTCTTT.

On this clonotype itself: This likely traces to a read error, being one base from a far larger clone. The rearrangement uses TRBV6-2 or TRBV6-3 and TRBJ2-7, with D tentatively TRBD1 (5 bases). Deletions cut 0 bases from V and 7 bases from J, with 19 bases between. Germline CDR1 is MNHEY and CDR2 is SVGEGT. The CDR3 runs 16 residues. CDR3 residues: CASSYSGAVSYNEQYF. In DNA, the CDR3 is TGTGCCAGCAGTTACTCTGGGGCGGTCTCCTACAATGAGCAGTACTTC.

As regards this clonotype: A single base separates this from a much larger clone, so it may be a read error. The chain links TRBV7-9 to TRBJ2-7; no reliable D call. This CDR3 has 11 residues. CDR1 is SEHNR, CDR2 FQNEAQ, per germline (reference sequence). V was cut by 3 bases and J by 10 bases, with 10 bases left in between. The CDR3 nucleotides read TGTGCCAGCAGCTTGAGGAACAGACAGTACTTC. Residues: CASSLRNRQYF. Full variable domain (outside the CDR3, taken from reference TRBV7-9 and TRBJ2-7): DTGVSQNPRHKITKRGQNVTFRCDPISEHNRLYWYRQTLGQGPEFLTYFQNEAQLEKSRLLSDRFSAERPKGSFSTLEIQRTEQGDSAMYLCASSLRNRQYFGPGTRLTVT.

This clonotype was detected many times. This rearrangement joins TRBV5-6 to TRBJ2-2, with 10 bases lining up with TRBD2. V lost 4 bases and J lost 6; bases outside the gene matches: 9. CDR3 size: 16 residues. Looked up from germline, CDR1 is SGHDT and CDR2 is YYEEEE. The CDR3 DNA reads TGTGCCAGCAGCAGAGAGGGACTAGCGTCTGCCGGGGAGCTGTTTTTT. Its protein is CASSREGLASAGELFF.

At least ten counts were recorded for this clonotype. The chain links TRBV20-1 to TRBJ2-7; D is uncertain. The length of the CDR3 is 14 residues. Per germline, CDR1 DFQATT and CDR2 SNEGSKA (reference sequence). Trimming removed 1 base at V and 3 bases at J, with 13 bases between. CDR3 region: CSARGTEGIYEQYF. Here the CDR3 DNA reads TGCAGTGCTAGAGGGACGGAAGGAATCTACGAGCAGTACTTC.

This clonotype was seen many times. V usage is TRBV29-1 and J usage is TRBJ1-6, with 8 bases identical to TRBD1. The germline CDR1 and CDR2 sequences are SQVTM and ANQGSEA. Trimming took 6 bases from V and 7 from J; bases not matched to a gene: 5. The CDR3 has 13 amino acids. CDR3: CSVGQGNNSPLHF. In DNA form, the CDR3 reads TGCAGCGTCGGACAGGGAAACAATTCACCCCTCCACTTT.

This clonotype was observed at least ten times. The chain is built from TRBV6-1 and TRBJ1-1, with unresolved D. CDR1 and CDR2 from the germline V gene are MNHNS and SASEGT. Trimming removed 6 bases from V and 1 base from J, with 12 bases in between. The CDR3 contains 14 residues. CDR3 sequence reads: CASRLGGSNTEAFF. DNA of the CDR3: TGTGCCAGCAGGCTTGGCGGTTCGAACACTGAAGCTTTCTTT.

This clonotype has ten or more counts. The V gene is TRBV3-1, the J gene TRBJ2-1; 9 nucleotides line up with TRBD2. The CDR3 runs 15 residues. J gave up 4 bases and V 4 bases, and 5 bases lay outside the gene matches. Germline CDR1 and CDR2: LGHDT and YNNKEL (reference sequence). DNA of the CDR3: TGTGCCAGCAGCCGTAGCGGGAGTAAGTACAATGAGCAGTTCTTC. Its protein product is CASSRSGSKYNEQFF.

This clonotype appeared many times. The chain combines TRBV20-1 with TRBJ2-3; D is unclear. The CDR3 loop spans 15 amino acids. CDR1 is DFQATT, CDR2 SNEGSKA, per germline (reference sequence). The V and J ends lost 5 bases and 0 bases respectively, with 15 bases between them. CDR3 sequence (DNA): TGCAGTGCTCCCCCCGGGCTATCTAGCACAGATACGCAGTATTTT. Amino acid sequence: CSAPPGLSSTDTQYF.

This clonotype occurred many times. J is TRBJ2-1 and V is TRBV25-1, with TRBD2 as a possible D gene (6 bases). Germline lookup yields CDR1 MGHDK and CDR2 SYGVNS. The CDR3 covers 15 residues. The ends were cut back, 3 bases at V and 1 base at J, with 10 bases in the middle. Here the CDR3 reads CASSEEGISYNEQFF. CDR3 nucleotide sequence: TGTGCCAGCAGTGAGGAGGGAATTTCCTACAATGAGCAGTTCTTC. The full variable domain, its missing parts supplied by reference TRBV25-1 and TRBJ2-1, is EADIYQTPRYLVIGTGKKITLECSQTMGHDKMYWYQQDPGMELHLIHYSYGVNSTEKGDLSSESTVSRIRTEHFPLTLESARPSHTSQYLCASSEEGISYNEQFFGPGTRLTVL.

The chain couples TRBV23-1 to TRBJ1-5; maybe TRBD1 (5 bases). TRBV23-1 is annotated as an ORF whose role is uncertain. V lost 0 bases, J lost 2 bases, and 14 bases lay in between. The CDR3 is made up of 17 amino acids. The chain's CDR3 is CASSQSIRAGCNQPQHF. CDR3 DNA: TGCGCCAGCAGTCAATCGATCAGGGCAGGGTGCAATCAGCCCCAGCATTTT.

This clonotype was counted a few times. The rearrangement joins TRBV29-1 to TRBJ2-2; TRBD2 matches 7 bases. This CDR3 comprises 13 residues. V was pared by 6 bases and J by 6 bases, with 7 bases of the junction left unmatched. The V gene's germline CDR1 is SQVTM and CDR2 ANQGSEA. CDR3 in amino acids: CSVGGVRPGELFF. CDR3 coding DNA: TGCAGCGTGGGAGGGGTACGACCCGGGGAGCTGTTTTTT.